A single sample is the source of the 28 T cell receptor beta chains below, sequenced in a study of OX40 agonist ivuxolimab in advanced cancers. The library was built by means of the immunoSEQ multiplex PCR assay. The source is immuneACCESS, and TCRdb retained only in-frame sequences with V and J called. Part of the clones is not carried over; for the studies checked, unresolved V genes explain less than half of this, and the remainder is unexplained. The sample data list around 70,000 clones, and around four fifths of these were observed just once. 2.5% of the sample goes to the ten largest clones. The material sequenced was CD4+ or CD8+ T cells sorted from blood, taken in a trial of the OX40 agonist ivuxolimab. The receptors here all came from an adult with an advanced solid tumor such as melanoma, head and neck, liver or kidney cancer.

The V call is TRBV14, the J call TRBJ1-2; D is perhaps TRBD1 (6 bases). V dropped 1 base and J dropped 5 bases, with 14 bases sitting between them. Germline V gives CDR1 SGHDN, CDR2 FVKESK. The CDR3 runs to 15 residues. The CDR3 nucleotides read TGTGCCAGCAGCCAAGTAGGGGGGCTTTTTTATGGCTACACCTTC. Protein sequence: CASSQVGGLFYGYTF.

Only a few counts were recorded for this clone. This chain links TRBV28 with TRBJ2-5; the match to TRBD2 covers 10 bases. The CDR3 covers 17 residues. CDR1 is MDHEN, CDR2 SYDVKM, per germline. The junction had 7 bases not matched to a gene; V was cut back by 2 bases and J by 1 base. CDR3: CASSLGASGRVQETQYF. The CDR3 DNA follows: TGTGCCAGCAGTTTAGGGGCTAGCGGGAGAGTCCAAGAGACCCAGTACTTC.

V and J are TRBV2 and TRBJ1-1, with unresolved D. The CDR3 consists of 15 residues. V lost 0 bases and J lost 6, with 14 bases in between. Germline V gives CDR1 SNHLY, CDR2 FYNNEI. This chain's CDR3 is CASSEARATTAEAFF. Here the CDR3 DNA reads TGTGCCAGCAGTGAAGCGCGTGCAACCACAGCTGAAGCTTTCTTT.

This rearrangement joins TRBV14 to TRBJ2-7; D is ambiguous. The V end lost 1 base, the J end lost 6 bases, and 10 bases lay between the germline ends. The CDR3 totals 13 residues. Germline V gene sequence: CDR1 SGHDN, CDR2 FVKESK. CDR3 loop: CASSQARRTEQYF. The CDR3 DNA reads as TGTGCCAGCAGCCAAGCACGGCGGACCGAGCAGTACTTC.

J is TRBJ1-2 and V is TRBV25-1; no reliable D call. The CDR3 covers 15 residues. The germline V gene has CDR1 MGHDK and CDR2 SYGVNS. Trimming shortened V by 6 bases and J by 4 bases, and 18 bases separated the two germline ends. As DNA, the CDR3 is TGTGCCAGCAGGGGGTTCGACTCAGAGGGCTATGGCTACACCTTC. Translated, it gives CASRGFDSEGYGYTF.

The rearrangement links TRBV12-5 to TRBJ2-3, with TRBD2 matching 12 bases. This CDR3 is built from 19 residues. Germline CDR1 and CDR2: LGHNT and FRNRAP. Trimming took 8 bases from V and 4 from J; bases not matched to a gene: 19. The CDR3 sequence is CASSGSTSGSPRGADTQYF. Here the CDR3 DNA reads TGTGCTAGTTCAGGATCGACTAGCGGGAGCCCCCGCGGCGCAGATACGCAGTATTTT.

The CDR3 nucleotides read TGTGCCAGCAGCCATAGTAGACAGGACAGACCGGGACTACTAGTGGCTACGCAGTATTTT. Translating gives CASSHSRQDRPGLLVATQYF. The chain joins TRBV11-3 to TRBJ2-3, with a tentative D call TRBD2 (7 bases). The CDR3 has 20 amino acids. Deletions cut 5 bases from V and 8 bases from J, with 35 bases between. The germline V gene has CDR1 SGHNT and CDR2 YENEEA.

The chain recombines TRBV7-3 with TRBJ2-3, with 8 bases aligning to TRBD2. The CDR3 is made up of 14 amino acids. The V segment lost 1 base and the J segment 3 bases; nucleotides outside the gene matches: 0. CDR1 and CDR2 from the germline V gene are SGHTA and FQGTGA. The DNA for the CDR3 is TGTGCCAGCAGCTTAAGCGGGGGGACAGATACGCAGTATTTT. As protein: CASSLSGGTDTQYF. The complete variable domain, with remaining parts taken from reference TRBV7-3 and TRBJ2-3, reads GAGVSQTPSNKVTEKGKYVELRCDPISGHTALYWYRQSLGQGPEFLIYFQGTGAADDSGLPNDRFFAVRPEGSVSTLKIQRTERGDSAVYLCASSLSGGTDTQYFGPGTRLTVL.

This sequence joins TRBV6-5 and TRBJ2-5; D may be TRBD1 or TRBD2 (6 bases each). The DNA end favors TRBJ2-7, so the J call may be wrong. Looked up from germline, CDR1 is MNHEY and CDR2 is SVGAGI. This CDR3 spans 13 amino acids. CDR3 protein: CASTLRGAGEQYF. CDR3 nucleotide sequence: TGTGCCAGCACCCTGAGGGGGGCTGGCGAGCAGTACTTC.

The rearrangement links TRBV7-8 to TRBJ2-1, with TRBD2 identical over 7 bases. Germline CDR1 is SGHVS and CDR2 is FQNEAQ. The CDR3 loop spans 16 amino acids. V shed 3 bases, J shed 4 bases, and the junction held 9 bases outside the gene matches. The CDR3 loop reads CASSFSGGRSYNEQFF. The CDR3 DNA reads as TGTGCCAGCAGCTTCTCTGGCGGGAGAAGTTACAATGAGCAGTTCTTC.

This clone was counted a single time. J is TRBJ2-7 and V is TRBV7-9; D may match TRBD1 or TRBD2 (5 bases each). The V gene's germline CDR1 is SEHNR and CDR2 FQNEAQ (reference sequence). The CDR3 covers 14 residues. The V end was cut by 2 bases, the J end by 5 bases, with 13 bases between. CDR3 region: CASSLYRGRDEQYF. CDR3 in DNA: TGTGCCAGCAGCTTATACCGGGGCAGAGACGAGCAGTACTTC.

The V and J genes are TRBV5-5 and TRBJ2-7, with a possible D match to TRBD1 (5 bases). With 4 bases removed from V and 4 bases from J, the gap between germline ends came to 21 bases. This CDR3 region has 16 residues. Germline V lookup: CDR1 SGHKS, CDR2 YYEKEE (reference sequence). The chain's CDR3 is CASSQDYNLAGYEQYF. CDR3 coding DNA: TGTGCCAGCAGCCAAGATTACAATTTGGCAGGGTACGAGCAGTACTTC.

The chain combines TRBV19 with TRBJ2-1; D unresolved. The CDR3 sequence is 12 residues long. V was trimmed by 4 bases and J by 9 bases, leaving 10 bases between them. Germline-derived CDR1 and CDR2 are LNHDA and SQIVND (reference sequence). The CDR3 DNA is TGTGCCAGTAGTACCGAGCGCGGTGAGCAGTTCTTC. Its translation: CASSTERGEQFF.

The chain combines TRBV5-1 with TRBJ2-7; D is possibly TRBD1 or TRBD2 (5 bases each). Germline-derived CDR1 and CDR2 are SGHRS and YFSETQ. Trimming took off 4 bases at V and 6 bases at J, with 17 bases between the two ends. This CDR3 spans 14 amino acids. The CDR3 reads CASSLGPTVGEQYF. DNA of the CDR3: TGCGCCAGCAGCCTGGGACCAACAGTCGGCGAGCAGTACTTC.

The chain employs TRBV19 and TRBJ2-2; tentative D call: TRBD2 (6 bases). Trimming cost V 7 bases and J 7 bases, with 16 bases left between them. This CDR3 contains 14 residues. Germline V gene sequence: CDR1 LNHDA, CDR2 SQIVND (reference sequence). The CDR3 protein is CASTNRRAGGELFF. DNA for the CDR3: TGTGCCAGTACCAATCGGAGGGCGGGCGGGGAGCTGTTTTTT.

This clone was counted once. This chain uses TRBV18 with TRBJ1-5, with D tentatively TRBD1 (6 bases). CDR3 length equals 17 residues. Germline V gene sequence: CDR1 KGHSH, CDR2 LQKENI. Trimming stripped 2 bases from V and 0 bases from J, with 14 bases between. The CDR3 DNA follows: TGTGCCAGCTCACCATTTGGACAGCTTATTAGCAATCAGCCCCAGCATTTT. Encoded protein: CASSPFGQLISNQPQHF. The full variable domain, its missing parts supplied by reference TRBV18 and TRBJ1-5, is NAGVMQNPRHLVRRRGQEARLRCSPMKGHSHVYWYRQLPEEGLKFMVYLQKENIIDESGMPKERFSAEFPKEGPSILRIQQVVRGDSAAYFCASSPFGQLISNQPQHFGDGTRLSIL.

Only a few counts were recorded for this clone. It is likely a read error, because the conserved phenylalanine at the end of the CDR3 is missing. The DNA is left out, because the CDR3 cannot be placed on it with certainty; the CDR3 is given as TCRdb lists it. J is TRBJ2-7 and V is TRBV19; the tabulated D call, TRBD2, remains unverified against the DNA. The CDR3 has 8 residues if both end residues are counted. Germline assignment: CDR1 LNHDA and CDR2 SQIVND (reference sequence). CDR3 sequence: CARPLRLG.

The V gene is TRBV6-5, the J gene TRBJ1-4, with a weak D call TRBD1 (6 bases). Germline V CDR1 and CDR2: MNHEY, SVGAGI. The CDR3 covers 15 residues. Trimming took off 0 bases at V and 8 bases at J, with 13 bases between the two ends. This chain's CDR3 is CASSYSLGAGEKLFF. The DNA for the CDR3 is TGTGCCAGCAGTTACTCTTTGGGGGCAGGCGAAAAACTGTTTTTT.

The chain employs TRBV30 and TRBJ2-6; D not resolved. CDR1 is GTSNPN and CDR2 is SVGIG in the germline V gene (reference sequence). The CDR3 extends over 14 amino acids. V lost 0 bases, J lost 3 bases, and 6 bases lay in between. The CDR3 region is CAWSVDIGANVLTF. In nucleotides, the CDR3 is TGTGCCTGGAGTGTGGATATTGGGGCCAACGTCCTGACTTTC.

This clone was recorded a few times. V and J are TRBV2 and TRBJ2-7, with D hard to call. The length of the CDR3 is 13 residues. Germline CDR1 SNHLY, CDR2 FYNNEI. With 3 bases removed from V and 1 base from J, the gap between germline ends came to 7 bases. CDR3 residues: CASSETPSYEQYF. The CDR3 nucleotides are TGTGCCAGCAGTGAGACCCCTTCCTACGAGCAGTACTTC.

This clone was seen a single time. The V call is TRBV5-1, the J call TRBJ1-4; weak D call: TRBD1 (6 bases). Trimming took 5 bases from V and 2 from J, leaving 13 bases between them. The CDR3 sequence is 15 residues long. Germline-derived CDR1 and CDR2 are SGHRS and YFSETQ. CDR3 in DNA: TGCGCCAGCAGAACAGGGTTTAACACTAATGAAAAACTGTTTTTT. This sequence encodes CASRTGFNTNEKLFF.

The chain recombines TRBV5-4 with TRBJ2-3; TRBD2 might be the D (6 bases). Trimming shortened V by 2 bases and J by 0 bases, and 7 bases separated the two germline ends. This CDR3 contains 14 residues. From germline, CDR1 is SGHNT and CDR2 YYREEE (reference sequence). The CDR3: CASSFSGSTDTQYF. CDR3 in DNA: TGTGCCAGCAGCTTCAGCGGGAGCACAGATACGCAGTATTTT.

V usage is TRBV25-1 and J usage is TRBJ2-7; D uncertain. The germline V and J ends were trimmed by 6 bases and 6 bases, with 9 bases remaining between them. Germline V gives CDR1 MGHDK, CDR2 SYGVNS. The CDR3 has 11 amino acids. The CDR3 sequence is CASRRGLEQYF. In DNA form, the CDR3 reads TGTGCCAGCAGACGAGGCCTCGAGCAGTACTTC.

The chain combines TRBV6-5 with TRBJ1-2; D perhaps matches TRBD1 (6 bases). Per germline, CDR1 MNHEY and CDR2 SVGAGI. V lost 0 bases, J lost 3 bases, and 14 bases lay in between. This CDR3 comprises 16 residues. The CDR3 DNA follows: TGTGCCAGCAGTTACTCGACAGGTCGTGCCGACTATGGCTACACCTTC. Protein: CASSYSTGRADYGYTF.

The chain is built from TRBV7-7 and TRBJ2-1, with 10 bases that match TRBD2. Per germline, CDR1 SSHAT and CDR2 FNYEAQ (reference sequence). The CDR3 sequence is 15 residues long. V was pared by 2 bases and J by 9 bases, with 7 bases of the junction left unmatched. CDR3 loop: CASSLSAGGDSEQFF. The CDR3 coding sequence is TGTGCCAGCAGCTTATCAGCGGGAGGGGACAGTGAGCAGTTCTTC.

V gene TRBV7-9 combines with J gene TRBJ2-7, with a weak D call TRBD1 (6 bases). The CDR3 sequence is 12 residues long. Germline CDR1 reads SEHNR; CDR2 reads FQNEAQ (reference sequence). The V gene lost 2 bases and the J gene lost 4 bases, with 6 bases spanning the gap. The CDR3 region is CASSLQGYEQYF. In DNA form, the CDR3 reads TGTGCCAGCAGCTTACAGGGGTACGAGCAGTACTTC.

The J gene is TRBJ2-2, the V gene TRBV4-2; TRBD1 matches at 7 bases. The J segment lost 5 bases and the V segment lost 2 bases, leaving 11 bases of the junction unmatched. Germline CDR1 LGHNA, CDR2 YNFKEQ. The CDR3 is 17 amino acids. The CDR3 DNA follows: TGTGCCAGCAGCCAACTCCTGGACAGGTCCTATACCGGGGAGCTGTTTTTT. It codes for CASSQLLDRSYTGELFF.

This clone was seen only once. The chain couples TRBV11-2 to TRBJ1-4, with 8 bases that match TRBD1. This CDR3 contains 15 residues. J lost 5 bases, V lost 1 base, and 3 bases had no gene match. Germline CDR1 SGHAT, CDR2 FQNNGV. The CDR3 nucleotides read TGTGCCAGCAGCTTAGGGGGACAGGAGAATGAAAAACTGTTTTTT. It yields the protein CASSLGGQENEKLFF. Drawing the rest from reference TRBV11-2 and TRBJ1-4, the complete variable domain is EAGVAQSPRYKIIEKRQSVAFWCNPISGHATLYWYQQILGQGPKLLIQFQNNGVVDDSQLPKDRFSAERLKGVDSTLKIQPAKLEDSAVYLCASSLGGQENEKLFFGSGTQLSVL.